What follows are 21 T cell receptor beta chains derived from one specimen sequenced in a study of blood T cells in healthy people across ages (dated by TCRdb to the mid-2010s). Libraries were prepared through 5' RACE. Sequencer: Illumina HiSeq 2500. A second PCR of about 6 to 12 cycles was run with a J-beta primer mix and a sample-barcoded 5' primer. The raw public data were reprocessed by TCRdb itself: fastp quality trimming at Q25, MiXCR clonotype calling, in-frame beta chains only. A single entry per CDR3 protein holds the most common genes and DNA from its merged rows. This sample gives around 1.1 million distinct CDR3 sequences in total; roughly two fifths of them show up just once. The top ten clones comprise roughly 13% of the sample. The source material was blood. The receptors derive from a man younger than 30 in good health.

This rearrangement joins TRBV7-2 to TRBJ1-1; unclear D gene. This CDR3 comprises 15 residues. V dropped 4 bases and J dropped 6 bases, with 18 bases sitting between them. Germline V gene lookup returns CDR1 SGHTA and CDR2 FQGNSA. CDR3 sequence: CASSSGLWGVAEAFF. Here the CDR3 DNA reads TGTGCCAGCAGCTCCGGGCTCTGGGGTGTGGCTGAAGCTTTCTTT.

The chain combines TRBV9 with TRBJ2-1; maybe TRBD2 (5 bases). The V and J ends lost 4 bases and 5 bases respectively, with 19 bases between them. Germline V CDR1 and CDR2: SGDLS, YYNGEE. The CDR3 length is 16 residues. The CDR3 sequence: CASSSPRGKVDNEQFF. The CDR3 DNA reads TGTGCCAGCAGCTCCCCCCGGGGTAAGGTCGACAATGAGCAGTTCTTC.

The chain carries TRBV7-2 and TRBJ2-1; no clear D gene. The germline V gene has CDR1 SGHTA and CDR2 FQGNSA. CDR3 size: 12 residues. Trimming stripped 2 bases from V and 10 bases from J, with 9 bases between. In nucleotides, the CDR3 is TGTGCCAGCAGCTTATCGGTGCTAGAGCAGTTCTTC. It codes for CASSLSVLEQFF.

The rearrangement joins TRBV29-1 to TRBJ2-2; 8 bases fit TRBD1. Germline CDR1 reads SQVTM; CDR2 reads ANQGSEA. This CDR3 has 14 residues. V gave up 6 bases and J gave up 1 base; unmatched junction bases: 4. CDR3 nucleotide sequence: TGCAGCGTCGACGGGACAGGGAACACCGGGGAGCTGTTTTTT. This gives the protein CSVDGTGNTGELFF.

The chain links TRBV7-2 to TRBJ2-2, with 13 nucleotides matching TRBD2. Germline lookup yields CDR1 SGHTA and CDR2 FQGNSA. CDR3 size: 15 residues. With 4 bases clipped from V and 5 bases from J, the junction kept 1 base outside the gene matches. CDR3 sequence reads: CASSWTSGGTGELFF. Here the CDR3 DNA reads TGTGCCAGCAGCTGGACTAGCGGGGGTACCGGGGAGCTGTTTTTT.

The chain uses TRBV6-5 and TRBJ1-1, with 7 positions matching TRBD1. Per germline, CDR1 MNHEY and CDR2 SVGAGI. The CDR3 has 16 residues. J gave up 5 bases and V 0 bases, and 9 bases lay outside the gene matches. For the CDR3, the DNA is TGTGCCAGCAGTTACTCCGGGTCAGGGGGGCGAACTGAAGCTTTCTTT. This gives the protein CASSYSGSGGRTEAFF.

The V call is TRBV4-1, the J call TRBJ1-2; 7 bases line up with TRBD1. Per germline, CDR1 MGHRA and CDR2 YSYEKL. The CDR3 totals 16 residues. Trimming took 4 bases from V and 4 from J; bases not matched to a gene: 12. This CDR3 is CASSRDTGTEIYGYTF. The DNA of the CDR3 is TGCGCCAGCAGCCGAGATACCGGGACAGAGATCTATGGCTACACCTTC.

The CDR3 here is CASSLEGPIQPQHF. In DNA form, the CDR3 reads TGTGCCAGCAGCTTAGAGGGGCCCATTCAGCCCCAGCATTTT. The chain combines TRBV7-9 with TRBJ1-5, with D tentatively TRBD1 (5 bases). V lost 1 base and J 6 bases, leaving 10 bases between the germline ends. There are 14 residues in the CDR3. From germline, CDR1 is SEHNR and CDR2 FQNEAQ (reference sequence).

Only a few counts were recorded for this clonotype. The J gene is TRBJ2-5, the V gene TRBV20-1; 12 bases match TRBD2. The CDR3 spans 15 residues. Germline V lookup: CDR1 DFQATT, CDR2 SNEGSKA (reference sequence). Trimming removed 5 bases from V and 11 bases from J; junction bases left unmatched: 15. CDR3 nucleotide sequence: TGCAGTGCTCCTACTAGCGGGGGGTCATACAATGAGCAGTACTTC. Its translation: CSAPTSGGSYNEQYF.

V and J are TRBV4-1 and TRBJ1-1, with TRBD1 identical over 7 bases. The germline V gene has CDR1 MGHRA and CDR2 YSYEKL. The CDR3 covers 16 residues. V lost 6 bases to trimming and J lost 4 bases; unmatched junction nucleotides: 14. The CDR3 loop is CASRSIGHRGVTEAFF. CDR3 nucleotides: TGCGCCAGCAGGTCAATCGGGCACAGGGGAGTCACTGAAGCTTTCTTT.

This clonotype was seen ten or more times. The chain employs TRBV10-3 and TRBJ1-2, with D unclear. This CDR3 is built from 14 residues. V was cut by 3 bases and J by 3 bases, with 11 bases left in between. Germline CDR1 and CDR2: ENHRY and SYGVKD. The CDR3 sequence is CAISDGLVDYGYTF. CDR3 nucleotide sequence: TGTGCCATCAGTGACGGGCTGGTCGACTATGGCTACACCTTC.

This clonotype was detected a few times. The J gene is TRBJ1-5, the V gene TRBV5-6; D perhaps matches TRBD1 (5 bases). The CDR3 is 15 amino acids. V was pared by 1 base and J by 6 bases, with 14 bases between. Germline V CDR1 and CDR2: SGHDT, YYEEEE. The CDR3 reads CASSLKLGVVQPQHF. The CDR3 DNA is TGTGCCAGCAGCTTGAAGTTAGGGGTGGTTCAGCCCCAGCATTTT.

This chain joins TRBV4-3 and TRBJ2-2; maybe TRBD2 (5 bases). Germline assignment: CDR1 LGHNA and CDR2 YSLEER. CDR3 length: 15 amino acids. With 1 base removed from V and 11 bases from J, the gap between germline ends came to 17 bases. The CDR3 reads CASSQAFYELDELFF. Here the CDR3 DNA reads TGCGCCAGCAGCCAAGCATTCTATGAACTAGATGAGCTGTTTTTT.

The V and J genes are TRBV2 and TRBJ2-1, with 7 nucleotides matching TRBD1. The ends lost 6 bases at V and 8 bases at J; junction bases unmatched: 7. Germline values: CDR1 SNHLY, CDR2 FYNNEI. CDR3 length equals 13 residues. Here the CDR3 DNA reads TGTGCCAGCAGGGTCGACAGGGAAGATGAGCAGTTCTTC. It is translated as CASRVDREDEQFF.

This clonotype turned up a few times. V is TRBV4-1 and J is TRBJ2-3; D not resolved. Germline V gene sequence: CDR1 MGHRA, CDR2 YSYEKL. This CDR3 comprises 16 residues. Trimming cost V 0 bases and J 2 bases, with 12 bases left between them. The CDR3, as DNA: TGCGCCAGCAGCCAAGATAATCCGCAGATCACAGATACGCAGTATTTT. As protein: CASSQDNPQITDTQYF.

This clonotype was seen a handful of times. CDR3 loop: CASSAPLVNEQFF. The DNA of the CDR3 is TGTGCCAGCAGCGCCCCGCTAGTCAATGAGCAGTTCTTC. The rearrangement joins TRBV7-2 to TRBJ2-1; D unresolved. Germline-derived CDR1 and CDR2 are SGHTA and FQGNSA. V was pared by 5 bases and J by 6 bases, with 11 bases between. The CDR3 is 13 amino acids.

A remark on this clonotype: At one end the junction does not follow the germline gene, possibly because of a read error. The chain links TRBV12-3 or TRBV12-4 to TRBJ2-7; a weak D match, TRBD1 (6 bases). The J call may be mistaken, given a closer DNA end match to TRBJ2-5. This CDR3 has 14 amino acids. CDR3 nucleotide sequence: TGTGCCAGCAGTTCCCGGGACATGCAAGGGACCCAGTACTTC. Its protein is CASSSRDMQGTQYF.

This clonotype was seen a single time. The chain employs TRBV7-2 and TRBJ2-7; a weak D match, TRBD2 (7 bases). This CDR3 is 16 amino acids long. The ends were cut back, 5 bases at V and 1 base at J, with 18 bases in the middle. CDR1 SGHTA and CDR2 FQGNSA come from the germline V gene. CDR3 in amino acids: CASSPSGGQKSYEQYF. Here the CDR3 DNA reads TGTGCCAGCAGCCCTAGCGGCGGACAGAAATCCTACGAGCAGTACTTC.

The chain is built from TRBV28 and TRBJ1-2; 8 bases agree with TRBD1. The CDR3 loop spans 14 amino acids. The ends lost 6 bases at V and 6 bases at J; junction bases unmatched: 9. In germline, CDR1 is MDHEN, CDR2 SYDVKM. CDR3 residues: CASSWTGRLDGYTF. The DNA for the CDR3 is TGTGCCAGCAGCTGGACAGGGAGACTGGATGGCTACACCTTC.

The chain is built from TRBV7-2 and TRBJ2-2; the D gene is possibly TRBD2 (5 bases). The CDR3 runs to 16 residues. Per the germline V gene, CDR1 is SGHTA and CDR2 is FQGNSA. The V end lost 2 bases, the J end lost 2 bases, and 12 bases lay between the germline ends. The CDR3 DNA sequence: TGTGCCAGCAGCTTAACAGCCAGACTAAACACCGGGGAGCTGTTTTTT. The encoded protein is CASSLTARLNTGELFF.

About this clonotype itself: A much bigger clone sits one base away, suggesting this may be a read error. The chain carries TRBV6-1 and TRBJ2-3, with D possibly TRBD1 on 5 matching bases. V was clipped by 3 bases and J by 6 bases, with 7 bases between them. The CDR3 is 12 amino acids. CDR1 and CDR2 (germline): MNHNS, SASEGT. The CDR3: CASSDKGDTQYF. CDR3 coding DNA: TGTGCCAGCAGTGATAAGGGGGATACGCAGTATTTT.